Each of the 4 T cell receptor beta chains below was sequenced from the same sample in a study of blood T cell repertoires in COVID-19. Assay used: immunoSEQ multiplex PCR; TCRdb lists only in-frame clones, some missing. Of some 48,000 clones listed, approximately 85% are singletons. Sequencing was performed on peripheral blood. The origin of the receptors is a human donor with acute or convalescent COVID-19. The donor label of this sample is uncertain.

The chain is built from TRBV6-2 or TRBV6-3 and TRBJ2-5; 8 nucleotides agree with TRBD1. Germline V gene data show CDR1 as MNHEY and CDR2 as SVGEGT. Trimming removed 4 bases from V and 7 bases from J; junction bases left unmatched: 14. This CDR3 comprises 16 residues. For the CDR3, the DNA is TGTGCCAGCAGTTCCCCCGGACAGGGAGGAGGAGGGACCCAGTACTTC. Its translation: CASSSPGQGGGGTQYF.

This sequence joins TRBV5-4 and TRBJ2-1, with no clear D. The CDR3 runs 13 residues. Trimming removed 8 bases at V and 1 base at J, with 10 bases between. CDR1 is SGHNT and CDR2 is YYREEE in the germline V gene (reference sequence). The CDR3 reads CASQSESYNEQFF. The CDR3 nucleotides read TGTGCCAGTCAAAGCGAGTCCTACAATGAGCAGTTCTTC.

The genes are TRBV18 and TRBJ1-3; TRBD1 matches at 7 bases. Looked up from germline, CDR1 is KGHSH and CDR2 is LQKENI. The CDR3 is 17 residues long. The ends lost 4 bases at V and 0 bases at J; junction bases unmatched: 9. CDR3 region: CASSHLRDSTSGNTIYF. The DNA for the CDR3 is TGTGCCAGCTCACACCTCCGGGACAGTACCTCTGGAAACACCATATATTTT.

The rearrangement links TRBV6-2 or TRBV6-3 to TRBJ2-1; TRBD1 is a possible D gene (7 bases). Germline V lookup: CDR1 MNHEY, CDR2 SVGEGT. This CDR3 comprises 16 residues. Trimming took 5 bases from V and 5 from J, leaving 19 bases between them. As DNA, the CDR3 is TGTGCCAGCAGTCCGCGGAGGGGGCTAAGTAACAATGAGCAGTTCTTC. Encoded protein: CASSPRRGLSNNEQFF.